This TCR beta chain comes out of a study of blood T cell repertoires in COVID-19. Losses at the gene ends were 5 bases for V and 0 bases for J; bases not matched to a gene: 7. The CDR3 contains 18 residues. CDR1 MNHNY and CDR2 SVGAGI come from the germline V gene (reference sequence). Authors' methods: Estimation of nucleated cell counts was performed using reference gene primer amplification. Only in-frame clones appear in the TCRdb table, and some are missing; sequencing was by immunoSEQ multiplex PCR. V, J and clone size derive from that table, while D and trimming were established from the DNA sequence. The sample comprises fewer than 200,000 clones, approximately 80% of which are singletons, and 5.5% to 7.5% rests with the top ten.

What was sequenced was peripheral blood. The genes are TRBV6-6 and TRBJ2-3; the match to TRBD2 covers 14 bases. This sequence was found in a human donor in a cohort sampled during active COVID-19. CDR3: CASSRTSGGLGSTDTQYF. CDR3 DNA: TGTGCCAGCAGTCGGACTAGCGGGGGGCTGGGGAGCACAGATACGCAGTATTTT.